This T cell receptor (beta chain) was recovered during a study of blood T cell repertoires in COVID-19. Study overall: Whether acute or convalescent, the COVID-19 samples came from the United States, Italy and Spain. PBMCs, B-cell-depleted T cells, or T cells were the source of the cDNA or gDNA that made up the material.

Original data processing: Estimates of nucleated cell counts were drawn from the amplification of reference gene primers. Some clones are missing from TCRdb's copy, which holds only in-frame ones; the method was immunoSEQ multiplex PCR. V and J calls and clone size are given by that table; D and trimming were obtained from the DNA. Of approximately 130,000 clones in the sample, more than 80% are singletons; the top ten hold roughly 4.5%. CDR3 length equals 13 residues. V was clipped by 0 bases and J by 9 bases; unmatched bases: 1. Germline values: CDR1 SGHTA, CDR2 FQGTGA. This receptor was identified in a human donor in a cohort sampled during active COVID-19. Input material: peripheral blood. V usage is TRBV7-3 and J usage is TRBJ2-1; 8 bases are shared with TRBD2. The CDR3 is CASSLTSGVEQFF. The DNA for the CDR3 is TGTGCCAGCAGCTTAACTAGCGGGGTTGAGCAGTTCTTC.